One sample yielded the 27 T cell receptor beta chains listed below, sequenced in a study of OX40 agonist ivuxolimab in advanced cancers. TCRdb's copy holds only in-frame clones and misses some; the assay was immunoSEQ multiplex PCR. The data hold about 77,000 clones, with roughly 87% observed a single time. The source material was CD4+ or CD8+ T cells sorted from blood, sampled in a trial of the OX40 agonist ivuxolimab. These receptors all come from an adult with an advanced solid tumor such as melanoma, head and neck, liver or kidney cancer.

This clone was picked up one time. The chain links TRBV28 to TRBJ2-3, with D perhaps TRBD2 (6 bases). The CDR3 spans 13 residues. Germline CDR1 is MDHEN and CDR2 is SYDVKM. The CDR3 sequence is CGTRLTGVDTQYF. CDR3 nucleotide sequence: TGTGGTACCCGACTTACGGGGGTGGATACGCAGTATTTT.

The chain carries TRBV5-5 and TRBJ2-2; 8 positions agree with TRBD1. V dropped 1 base and J dropped 4; count of bases not matched to a gene: 12. CDR3 length: 18 amino acids. Germline lookup yields CDR1 SGHKS and CDR2 YYEKEE (reference sequence). This CDR3 is CASSLRFKDRVVTGELFF. DNA of the CDR3: TGTGCCAGCAGCTTGAGATTCAAGGACAGGGTCGTCACCGGGGAGCTGTTTTTT.

J is TRBJ2-3 and V is TRBV2; TRBD1 might be the D (5 bases). Germline V gives CDR1 SNHLY, CDR2 FYNNEI. V was cut by 8 bases and J by 2 bases, with 11 bases left in between. CDR3 length equals 13 residues. The CDR3 coding sequence is TGTGCCAGCGGGGCAGGTTCCACAGATACGCAGTATTTT. Protein sequence: CASGAGSTDTQYF. Full variable domain (outside the CDR3, taken from reference TRBV2 and TRBJ2-3): EPEVTQTPSHQVTQMGQEVILRCVPISNHLYFYWYRQILGQKVEFLVSFYNNEISEKSEIFDDQFSVERPDGSNFTLKIRSTKLEDSAMYFCASGAGSTDTQYFGPGTRLTVL.

V usage is TRBV19 and J usage is TRBJ2-5; 8 bases map to TRBD1. Trimming removed 3 bases from V and 1 base from J; junction bases left unmatched: 1. CDR1 is LNHDA and CDR2 is SQIVND in the germline V gene (reference sequence). There are 14 residues in the CDR3. CDR3 sequence (DNA): TGTGCCAGTAGTATCAGGGGGCCCCAAGAGACCCAGTACTTC. Translation gives CASSIRGPQETQYF. The full variable domain, its missing parts supplied by reference TRBV19 and TRBJ2-5, is DGGITQSPKYLFRKEGQNVTLSCEQNLNHDAMYWYRQDPGQGLRLIYYSQIVNDFQKGDIAEGYSVSREKKESFPLTVTSAQKNPTAFYLCASSIRGPQETQYFGPGTRLLVL.

This sequence joins TRBV7-8 and TRBJ2-3; D possibly corresponds to TRBD2 (6 bases). This CDR3 has 15 residues. Germline CDR1 SGHVS, CDR2 FQNEAQ. V lost 7 bases to trimming and J lost 2 bases, with 16 bases between them. The CDR3 region has the DNA TGTGCCAGCACAGTGGGGGACTTCTCCACAGATACGCAGTATTTT. This encodes CASTVGDFSTDTQYF.

CDR3 in amino acids: CASSPPFGTGKGNEQFF. The CDR3 bases are TGTGCCAGCAGTCCCCCTTTCGGGACAGGGAAGGGCAATGAGCAGTTCTTC. This sequence joins TRBV7-9 and TRBJ2-1, with TRBD1 matching over 9 bases. The CDR3 sequence is 17 residues long. Losses at the gene ends were 6 bases for V and 6 bases for J; bases not matched to a gene: 15. Germline assignment: CDR1 SEHNR and CDR2 FQNEAQ (reference sequence).

This clone appeared a single time. The chain links TRBV4-3 to TRBJ2-3; D is tentatively TRBD1 or TRBD2 (6 bases each). The CDR3 has 13 amino acids. Trimming pared 3 bases from V and 14 bases from J, leaving 18 bases between. CDR1 and CDR2 (germline): LGHNA, YSLEER. CDR3 sequence (DNA): TGCGCCAGCAGCCATGACGGGGGCAGGGCCACGTATTTT. Protein sequence: CASSHDGGRATYF.

The V call is TRBV28, the J call TRBJ1-4; 9 positions agree with TRBD1. The CDR3 has 15 amino acids. V shed 1 base and J 10 bases; nucleotides not matched to a gene: 7. CDR1 MDHEN and CDR2 SYDVKM come from the germline V gene. CDR3 nucleotides: TGTGCCAGCAGTTTATCCACAGGGGGCGCGCGAAAACTGTTTTTT. It yields the protein CASSLSTGGARKLFF.

V is TRBV7-3 and J is TRBJ2-1, with 8 bases lining up with TRBD2. Germline V gene lookup returns CDR1 SGHTA and CDR2 FQGTGA. V shed 4 bases, J shed 1 base, and the junction held 6 bases outside the gene matches. The CDR3 loop spans 16 amino acids. The CDR3 reads CASSSRTSLSYNEQFF. The CDR3 DNA follows: TGTGCCAGCAGCTCGAGGACTAGCCTGTCCTACAATGAGCAGTTCTTC.

V gene TRBV6-5 combines with J gene TRBJ1-5; 7 bases match TRBD1. Per germline, CDR1 MNHEY and CDR2 SVGAGI. This CDR3 spans 15 amino acids. V lost 5 bases and J lost 6; bases outside the gene matches: 10. The CDR3 here is CASSAGGQKFQPQHF. The DNA of the CDR3 is TGTGCCAGCAGTGCCGGGGGACAGAAGTTTCAGCCCCAGCATTTT.

This clone has just one count. This chain links TRBV5-1 with TRBJ2-7; D unresolved. Trimming took 2 bases from V and 2 from J, leaving 14 bases between them. CDR1 is SGHRS, CDR2 YFSETQ, per germline. The CDR3 runs to 15 residues. The CDR3 protein is CASSLSNRGPYEQYF. The DNA for the CDR3 is TGCGCCAGCAGCTTATCTAACCGAGGACCCTACGAGCAGTACTTC.

The CDR3 loop reads CASSLTGRISYEQYF. The CDR3 nucleotides are TGTGCCAGCAGCCTGACAGGCCGCATCTCCTACGAGCAGTACTTC. V gene TRBV5-6 combines with J gene TRBJ2-7; the D gene is possibly TRBD1 (6 bases). CDR1 is SGHDT and CDR2 is YYEEEE in the germline V gene. V gave up 4 bases and J gave up 0 bases, with 14 bases separating them. The CDR3 extends over 15 amino acids. Filled out from reference TRBV5-6 and TRBJ2-7, the complete variable domain reads DAGVTQSPTHLIKTRGQQVTLRCSPKSGHDTVSWYQQALGQGPQFIFQYYEEEERQRGNFPDRFSGHQFPNYSSELNVNALLLGDSALYLCASSLTGRISYEQYFGPGTRLTVT.

V usage is TRBV28 and J usage is TRBJ2-7, with D unresolved. V lost 5 bases to trimming and J lost 2 bases, with 10 bases between them. This CDR3 contains 13 residues. Looked up from germline, CDR1 is MDHEN and CDR2 is SYDVKM. CDR3 protein: CASSPSAPYEQYF. CDR3 DNA sequence: TGTGCCAGCAGTCCTTCGGCTCCCTACGAGCAGTACTTC.

Turning to this clone: Other DNA sequences of this sample code for an identical CDR3. The gene calls are TRBV6-1 and TRBJ2-7; 8 bases align to TRBD2. The CDR3 totals 14 residues. V gave up 4 bases and J gave up 7 bases; unmatched junction bases: 9. CDR1 is MNHNS and CDR2 is SASEGT in the germline V gene. The CDR3 DNA follows: TGTGCCAGCAGTGTAGCTAGCGGGCGAAGAGAGCAGTACTTC. This gives the protein CASSVASGRREQYF.

This clone appeared a single time. The chain combines TRBV5-1 with TRBJ1-2; 10 nucleotides line up with TRBD1. The CDR3 sequence is 13 residues long. V lost 3 bases and J lost 6; bases outside the gene matches: 2. CDR1 is SGHRS, CDR2 YFSETQ, per germline. The CDR3 protein is CASSWGQGNGYTF. CDR3 nucleotide sequence: TGCGCCAGCAGCTGGGGACAGGGGAATGGCTACACCTTC.

CDR3 loop: CASSKFSQGGTEAFF. For the CDR3, the DNA is TGTGCCAGCTCAAAATTCAGCCAGGGAGGGACTGAAGCTTTCTTT. The chain couples TRBV18 to TRBJ1-1; weak D call: TRBD1 (5 bases). The V gene's germline CDR1 is KGHSH and CDR2 LQKENI. V lost 5 bases, J lost 5 bases, and 18 bases lay in between. The CDR3 covers 15 residues.

The rearrangement uses TRBV30 and TRBJ1-5, with 8 bases that match TRBD1. This CDR3 region has 13 residues. CDR1 and CDR2 (germline): GTSNPN, SVGIG (reference sequence). After removal of 4 bases from V and 5 bases from J, the junction contained 4 bases not matched to a gene. The CDR3 loop reads CAWTRGRDQPQHF. The CDR3 DNA reads TGTGCCTGGACCAGGGGGCGAGATCAGCCCCAGCATTTT.

The chain has TRBV7-3 and TRBJ2-1; D may be TRBD1 (5 bases). V was clipped by 4 bases and J by 10 bases, with 17 bases between them. CDR1 and CDR2 from the germline V gene are SGHTA and FQGTGA. The CDR3 is 14 residues long. The CDR3 sequence: CASSSARGSVEQFF. CDR3 DNA: TGTGCCAGCAGCTCTGCTAGGGGAAGTGTCGAGCAGTTCTTC.

The chain recombines TRBV5-4 with TRBJ2-3; D is undetermined. Between the trimmed V and J ends, which lost 0 bases and 6 bases, there was a span of 14 bases. The V gene's germline CDR1 is SGHNT and CDR2 YYREEE (reference sequence). CDR3 length equals 15 residues. For the CDR3, the DNA is TGTGCCAGCAGCTTGGTTATTAGTCGTGAGGATACGCAGTATTTT. Translating gives CASSLVISREDTQYF.

The genes are TRBV5-1 and TRBJ2-7; TRBD1 agrees at 8 bases. CDR3 length: 15 amino acids. The junction had 8 bases not matched to a gene; V was cut back by 1 base and J by 5 bases. Germline values: CDR1 SGHRS, CDR2 YFSETQ. Here the CDR3 reads CASSLRAGGTNEQYF. CDR3 DNA: TGCGCCAGCAGCTTGCGGGCAGGGGGCACGAACGAGCAGTACTTC.

As concerns this clone: At one end, the junction sequence differs from germline, possibly due to a read error. V is TRBV28 and J is TRBJ2-1, with D hard to call. The CDR3 runs to 12 residues. CDR1 MDHEN and CDR2 SYDVKM come from the germline V gene. CDR3 coding DNA: TGTGCCAGCAGTGCCCTCGGAGCGCCCTTGATCTTC. As protein: CASSALGAPLIF.

The V and J genes are TRBV19 and TRBJ2-3; TRBD1 or TRBD2 may be the D gene (5 bases each). This CDR3 has 13 residues. The germline V gene encodes CDR1 LNHDA and CDR2 SQIVND (reference sequence). Between the trimmed V and J ends, which lost 5 bases and 5 bases, there was a span of 11 bases. The CDR3 nucleotides are TGTGCCAGTAGTCTGGGGACGGGAGATACGCAGTATTTT. This codes for CASSLGTGDTQYF.

The CDR3 DNA reads as TGTGCCAGCTCACCAGACACAGGGGACGAGCAGTACTTC. It specifies CASSPDTGDEQYF. The chain uses TRBV18 and TRBJ2-7; 7 bases are a match to TRBD1. The CDR3 is 13 amino acids. The germline CDR1 and CDR2 sequences are KGHSH and LQKENI. V shed 2 bases, J shed 5 bases, and the junction held 3 bases outside the gene matches. The variable domain in full, with the rest retrieved from reference TRBV18 and TRBJ2-7, is NAGVMQNPRHLVRRRGQEARLRCSPMKGHSHVYWYRQLPEEGLKFMVYLQKENIIDESGMPKERFSAEFPKEGPSILRIQQVVRGDSAAYFCASSPDTGDEQYFGPGTRLTVT.

J is TRBJ2-7 and V is TRBV7-2, with 10 nucleotides matching TRBD2. Losses at the gene ends were 2 bases for V and 2 bases for J; bases not matched to a gene: 0. This CDR3 comprises 14 residues. The germline V gene encodes CDR1 SGHTA and CDR2 FQGNSA. The CDR3 DNA sequence: TGTGCCAGCAGCTTAAGCGGGAGGGCCTACGAGCAGTACTTC. It encodes CASSLSGRAYEQYF.

As to this clone: This sample also contains other DNA sequences that code for the same CDR3. The rearrangement joins TRBV30 to TRBJ2-7; 7 bases are a match to TRBD1. The germline V gene has CDR1 GTSNPN and CDR2 SVGIG (reference sequence). The CDR3 consists of 15 residues. The ends lost 3 bases at V and 3 bases at J; junction bases unmatched: 11. CDR3 sequence reads: CAWSPLRTGRYEQYF. Written as DNA, the CDR3 is TGTGCCTGGAGCCCGTTAAGGACAGGACGCTACGAGCAGTACTTC. The variable domain in full, completed from reference TRBV30 and TRBJ2-7, reads SQTIHQWPATLVQPVGSPLSLECTVEGTSNPNLYWYRQAAGRGLQLLFYSVGIGQISSEVPQNLSASRPQDRQFILSSKKLLLSDSGFYLCAWSPLRTGRYEQYFGPGTRLTVT.

This clone was seen once. This chain's CDR3 is CASSYSQGTEAFF. CDR3 nucleotide sequence: TGTGCCAGCAGTTACTCGCAGGGGACTGAAGCTTTCTTT. The V call is TRBV6-6, the J call TRBJ1-1; D may be TRBD1 (6 bases). The CDR3 has 13 residues. Germline loops: CDR1 MNHNY, CDR2 SVGAGI (reference sequence). The V gene lost 0 bases and the J gene lost 5 bases, with 7 bases spanning the gap.

V gene TRBV5-6 combines with J gene TRBJ2-1; the match to TRBD2 covers 9 bases. CDR1 and CDR2 from the germline V gene are SGHDT and YYEEEE. The CDR3 has 16 residues. Germline trimming cut 5 bases from V and 0 bases from J; bases unmatched to any gene: 6. In DNA, the CDR3 is TGTGCCAGCAGATCTAGCGGGGTGAGCTCCTACAATGAGCAGTTCTTC. Residues: CASRSSGVSSYNEQFF.